This TCR beta chain was identified during a study of shared clonotypes between healthy human individuals. This CDR3 comprises 17 residues. From germline, CDR1 is SGHRS and CDR2 YFSETQ. V shed 0 bases and J shed 3 bases, with 19 bases lying between them. Genomic DNA of each subset was evenly split across several immunoSEQ plates. Data came from immunoSEQ multiplex PCR; TCRdb stores just in-frame clones and leaves some out. The repertoire holds under 2.5 million clones, with about 90% as singletons. CD45RA-negative memory and CD45RA+ naive subsets were split from the CD4+ cells. V usage is TRBV5-1 and J usage is TRBJ2-7; D gene unclear. Material for sequencing was naive CD4+ T cells from PBMCs. Subset denoted: CD45RA+ positively selected. This receptor was taken from a man in his late teens or twenties in good health. Some clones in this sample may be carry-over from other donors' samples. CDR3 loop: CASSLVAETRQFYEQYF. The CDR3, as DNA: TGCGCCAGCAGCTTGGTGGCGGAAACCCGGCAATTCTACGAGCAGTACTTC.